The clone carrying this TCR beta chain was observed at least ten times. From 350 to 500 ng of RNA, a library with molecular barcoded alpha/delta and beta/gamma adaptors was made. One entry per CDR3 protein, called by TCRdb with MiXCR from the reads. The repertoire holds about 58,000 distinct CDR3 sequences, with roughly 12% as singletons. This specimen comes from a study of read filtering for tumor transcriptome and immune sequencing. Study overall: Revised staging placed eight or nine patients in R-ISS I, around 15 in II, about seven in III. DNase treatment preceded whole-transcriptome library preparation.

The V gene end was trimmed by 5 bases and the J gene end by 7 bases; junction bases not matched to a gene: 3. This CDR3 has 14 amino acids. Germline-derived CDR1 and CDR2 are SGHRS and YFSETQ. Sequences were obtained from a population of CD138-negative cells sorted from bone marrow. The gene calls are TRBV5-1 and TRBJ1-6, with 10 bases that match TRBD1. The TCR originated in a donor older than 35 with multiple myeloma. CDR3 in DNA: TGCGCCAGCAGGGGGACAGGGGAAAATTCACCCCTCCACTTT. It codes for CASRGTGENSPLHF. Combining the CDR3 with reference TRBV5-1 and TRBJ1-6 gives the whole variable domain KAGVTQTPRYLIKTRGQQVTLSCSPISGHRSVSWYQQTPGQGLQFLFEYFSETQRNKGNFPGRFSGRQFSNSRSEMNVSTLELGDSALYLCASRGTGENSPLHFGNGTRLTVT.